These 26 T cell receptor beta chains were sequenced from one sample in a study of T cells expressing NK-cell markers. Each CDR3 protein gets one entry in TCRdb, which reprocessed the 5' RACE reads and gives no DNA. The sample's table shows around 100,000 distinct CDR3 sequences. The sequencing sample was made of blood T cells: a sorted CD56 or NKG2C T cell subset, CD4+ or CD8+ T cells, or bulk PBMC T cells (not recorded which). These receptors all come from a woman between 18 and 75 years old in good health.

This chain uses TRBV27 with TRBJ2-6. The CDR3 sequence is 14 residues long. Germline lookup yields CDR1 MNHEY and CDR2 SMNVEV (reference sequence). This chain's CDR3 is CASSFFPGANVLTF. Supplemented by reference TRBV27 and TRBJ2-6, the full variable domain reads EAQVTQNPRYLITVTGKKLTVTCSQNMNHEYMSWYRQDPGLGLRQIYYSMNVEVTDKGDVPEGYKVSRKEKRNFPLILESPSPNQTSLYFCASSFFPGANVLTFGAGSRLTVL.

V and J are TRBV27 and TRBJ2-7; the D call of TRBD2 rests on TCRdb alone, since no DNA is present to check it. The CDR3 is 15 residues long. Germline assignment: CDR1 MNHEY and CDR2 SMNVEV (reference sequence). The CDR3 spells CASSLMAGGSYEQYF.

The V gene is TRBV4-3, the J gene TRBJ2-4. The CDR3 contains 15 residues. Germline loops: CDR1 LGHNA, CDR2 YSLEER. The CDR3 sequence: CASSQGLGGVDIQYF.

This rearrangement joins TRBV7-8 to TRBJ2-1; TCRdb proposes TRBD1, but this gene call is untestable without DNA. The CDR3 covers 13 residues. Germline CDR1 reads SGHVS; CDR2 reads FQNEAQ. This CDR3 is CASGRGQGGEQFF.

This rearrangement joins TRBV19 to TRBJ1-1. CDR3 length equals 12 residues. The V gene's germline CDR1 is LNHDA and CDR2 SQIVND (reference sequence). CDR3 loop: CASSAMNTEAFF.

The chain has TRBV7-2 and TRBJ1-1. The V gene's germline CDR1 is SGHTA and CDR2 FQGNSA. CDR3 length: 16 amino acids. The CDR3 loop is CASSLTEAWVSTEAFF.

The chain is built from TRBV12-3 or TRBV12-4 and TRBJ2-7. The CDR3 loop spans 13 amino acids. The CDR3 is CASSPAGIYEQYF.

The chain links TRBV5-4 to TRBJ2-2; TCRdb names TRBD2, which stays unverified in the absence of DNA. Germline CDR1 SGHNT, CDR2 YYREEE (reference sequence). This CDR3 is 17 amino acids long. CDR3 amino acids: CASSSGGLPIPGGELFF. Based on the CDR3 plus reference TRBV5-4 and TRBJ2-2, the full variable domain is ETGVTQSPTHLIKTRGQQVTLRCSSQSGHNTVSWYQQALGQGPQFIFQYYREEENGRGNFPPRFSGLQFPNYSSELNVNALELDDSALYLCASSSGGLPIPGGELFFGEGSRLTVL.

The CDR3 loop is CAISGGFGEQETQYF. The chain couples TRBV10-3 to TRBJ2-5; TCRdb reports TRBD2, a call that lacks DNA to check it against. Germline V CDR1 and CDR2: ENHRY, SYGVKD. The CDR3 consists of 15 residues.

The rearrangement joins TRBV20-1 to TRBJ2-3; TCRdb's D call, TRBD2, is unchecked because there is no DNA. The CDR3 has 16 residues. Germline V lookup: CDR1 DFQATT, CDR2 SNEGSKA (reference sequence). This CDR3 is CSARDSLAGETDTQYF.

The rearrangement uses TRBV25-1 and TRBJ2-7; TCRdb's assignment of TRBD1 cannot be checked, as there is no DNA. The CDR3 spans 15 residues. The germline V gene encodes CDR1 MGHDK and CDR2 SYGVNS. The CDR3 sequence is CASSLGTGGGYEQYF.

The chain carries TRBV19 and TRBJ2-2; TCRdb lists TRBD1, though no DNA is available to test this call. Per germline, CDR1 LNHDA and CDR2 SQIVND (reference sequence). The CDR3 consists of 14 residues. This CDR3 is CATPRSGDAGELFF.

This chain joins TRBV20-1 and TRBJ2-7; the D call of TRBD2 rests on TCRdb alone, since no DNA is present to check it. The CDR3 has 13 amino acids. The germline CDR1 and CDR2 sequences are DFQATT and SNEGSKA (reference sequence). CDR3 sequence reads: CSVWTKRSYEQYF.

V gene TRBV28 combines with J gene TRBJ2-6; TCRdb's D call, TRBD2, is unchecked because there is no DNA. The CDR3 has 15 residues. Germline lookup yields CDR1 MDHEN and CDR2 SYDVKM. CDR3: CASTLEGIGANVLTF.

This chain links TRBV6-2 or TRBV6-3 with TRBJ2-1; TCRdb gives TRBD2 as the D gene, but with no DNA this cannot be confirmed. From germline, CDR1 is MNHEY and CDR2 SVGEGT. The CDR3 has 17 amino acids. The CDR3 sequence: CASSYPNSGGRDNEQFF.

The gene calls are TRBV11-2 and TRBJ2-3; the TCRdb D gene call, TRBD2, has no DNA to confirm it. This CDR3 spans 15 amino acids. Germline V lookup: CDR1 SGHAT, CDR2 FQNNGV. The CDR3 sequence: CASSFPSGDTDTQYF.

V is TRBV7-3 and J is TRBJ2-5; the D gene TCRdb calls, TRBD2, cannot be checked with no DNA. Germline values: CDR1 SGHTA, CDR2 FQGTGA. The CDR3 runs to 17 residues. CDR3 sequence: CASSLTAGTSGHGAQYF.

This rearrangement joins TRBV7-9 to TRBJ1-1; as DNA is missing, the TRBD1 call by TCRdb cannot be tested. CDR1 is SEHNR, CDR2 FQNEAQ, per germline (reference sequence). The length of the CDR3 is 15 residues. The chain's CDR3 is CASSRGQGPNTEAFF. Filled out from reference TRBV7-9 and TRBJ1-1, the complete variable domain reads DTGVSQNPRHKITKRGQNVTFRCDPISEHNRLYWYRQTLGQGPEFLTYFQNEAQLEKSRLLSDRFSAERPKGSFSTLEIQRTEQGDSAMYLCASSRGQGPNTEAFFGQGTRLTVV.

The chain couples TRBV15 to TRBJ1-2; TCRdb selects TRBD1, and the lack of DNA leaves this call unchecked. CDR3 length equals 14 residues. Germline assignment: CDR1 LNHNV and CDR2 YYDKDF (reference sequence). CDR3 residues: CATSRESGDYGYTF.

The rearrangement uses TRBV12-3 or TRBV12-4 and TRBJ1-2; TCRdb returns TRBD1, unconfirmable since there is no DNA. CDR3 length: 13 amino acids. The CDR3 reads CASSFSGDYGYTF.

The chain is built from TRBV4-1 and TRBJ2-5; TCRdb's D call of TRBD1 is untestable without DNA. The germline gives CDR1 MGHRA, CDR2 YSYEKL. CDR3 length: 16 amino acids. The CDR3 here is CASSQPPTGQQETQYF.

This chain joins TRBV2 and TRBJ1-1. The CDR3 runs 13 residues. Germline V gene data show CDR1 as SNHLY and CDR2 as FYNNEI. The CDR3: CASSELGAPEAFF.

This chain connects TRBV4-2 to TRBJ2-2; the D gene TCRdb calls, TRBD1, cannot be checked with no DNA. Per germline, CDR1 LGHNA and CDR2 YNFKEQ. This CDR3 contains 16 residues. The CDR3 region is CASSHADRGNTGELFF.

The genes are TRBV10-2 and TRBJ2-5. The germline V gene has CDR1 WSHSY and CDR2 SAAADI. The CDR3 loop spans 13 amino acids. The CDR3 sequence is CASLRNSRETQYF.

This rearrangement joins TRBV5-5 to TRBJ2-5; no DNA is available, so the TRBD2 call from TCRdb remains unchecked. Germline lookup yields CDR1 SGHKS and CDR2 YYEKEE (reference sequence). This CDR3 comprises 17 residues. The CDR3 sequence: CASSLAGVAGNQETQYF.

The gene calls are TRBV6-4 and TRBJ2-1. CDR3 length: 17 amino acids. Germline V gives CDR1 MRHNA, CDR2 SNTAGT. CDR3: CASSDEQSDYTYNEQFF.